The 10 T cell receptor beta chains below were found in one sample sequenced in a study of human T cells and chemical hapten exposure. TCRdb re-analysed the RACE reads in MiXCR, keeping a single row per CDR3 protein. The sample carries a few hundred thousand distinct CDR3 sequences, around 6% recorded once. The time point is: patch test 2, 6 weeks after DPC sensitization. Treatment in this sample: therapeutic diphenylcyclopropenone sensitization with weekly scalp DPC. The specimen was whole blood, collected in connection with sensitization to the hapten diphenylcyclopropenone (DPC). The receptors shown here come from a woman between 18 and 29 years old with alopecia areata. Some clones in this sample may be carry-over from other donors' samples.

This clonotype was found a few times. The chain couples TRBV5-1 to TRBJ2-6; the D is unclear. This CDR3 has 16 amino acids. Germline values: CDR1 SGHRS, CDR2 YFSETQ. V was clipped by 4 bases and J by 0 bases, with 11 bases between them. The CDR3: CASSPIWGSGANVLTF. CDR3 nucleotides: TGCGCCAGCAGCCCGATCTGGGGCTCTGGGGCCAACGTCCTGACTTTC. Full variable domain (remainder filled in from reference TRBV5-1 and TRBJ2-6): KAGVTQTPRYLIKTRGQQVTLSCSPISGHRSVSWYQQTPGQGLQFLFEYFSETQRNKGNFPGRFSGRQFSNSRSEMNVSTLELGDSALYLCASSPIWGSGANVLTFGAGSRLTVL.

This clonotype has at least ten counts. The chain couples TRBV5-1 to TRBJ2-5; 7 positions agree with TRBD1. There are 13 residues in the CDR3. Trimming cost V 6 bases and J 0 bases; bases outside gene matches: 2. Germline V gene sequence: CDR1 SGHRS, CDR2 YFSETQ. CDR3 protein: CASTTGDQETQYF. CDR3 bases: TGCGCCAGCACCACAGGGGACCAAGAGACCCAGTACTTC.

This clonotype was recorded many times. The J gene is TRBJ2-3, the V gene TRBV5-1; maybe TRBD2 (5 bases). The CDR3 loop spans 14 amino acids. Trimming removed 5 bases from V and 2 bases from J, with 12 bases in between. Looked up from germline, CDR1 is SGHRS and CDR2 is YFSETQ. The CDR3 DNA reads TGCGCCAGCAGAAAGGAGGACCACACAGATACGCAGTATTTT. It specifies CASRKEDHTDTQYF.

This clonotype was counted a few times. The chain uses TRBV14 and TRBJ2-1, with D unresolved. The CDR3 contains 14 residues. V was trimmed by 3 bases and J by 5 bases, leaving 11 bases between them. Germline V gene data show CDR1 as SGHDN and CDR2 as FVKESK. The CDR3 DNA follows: TGTGCCAGCAGCCAGGATTACGCCGACAATGAGCAGTTCTTC. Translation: CASSQDYADNEQFF.

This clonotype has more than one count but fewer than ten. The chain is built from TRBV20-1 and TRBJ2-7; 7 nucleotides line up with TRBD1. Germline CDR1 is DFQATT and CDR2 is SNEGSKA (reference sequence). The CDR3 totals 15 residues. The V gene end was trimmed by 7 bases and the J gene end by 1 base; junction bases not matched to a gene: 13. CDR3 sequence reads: CSVWSGQPSSYEQYF. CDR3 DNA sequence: TGCAGTGTTTGGTCGGGACAGCCTTCGTCCTACGAGCAGTACTTC.

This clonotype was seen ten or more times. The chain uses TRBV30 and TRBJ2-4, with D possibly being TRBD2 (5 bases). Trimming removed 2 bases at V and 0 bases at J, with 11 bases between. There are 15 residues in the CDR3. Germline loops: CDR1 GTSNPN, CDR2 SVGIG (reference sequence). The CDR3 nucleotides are TGTGCCTGGAGTAATAGCGTTCTAGCCAAAAACATTCAGTACTTC. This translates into CAWSNSVLAKNIQYF. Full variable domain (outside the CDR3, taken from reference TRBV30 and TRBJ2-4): SQTIHQWPATLVQPVGSPLSLECTVEGTSNPNLYWYRQAAGRGLQLLFYSVGIGQISSEVPQNLSASRPQDRQFILSSKKLLLSDSGFYLCAWSNSVLAKNIQYFGAGTRLSVL.

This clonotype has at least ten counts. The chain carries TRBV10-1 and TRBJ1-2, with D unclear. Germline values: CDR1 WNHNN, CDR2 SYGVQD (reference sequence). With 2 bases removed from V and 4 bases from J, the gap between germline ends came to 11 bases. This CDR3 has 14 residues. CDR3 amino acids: CASSEIRICYGYTF. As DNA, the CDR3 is TGCGCCAGCAGTGAGATTAGGATTTGCTATGGCTACACCTTC.

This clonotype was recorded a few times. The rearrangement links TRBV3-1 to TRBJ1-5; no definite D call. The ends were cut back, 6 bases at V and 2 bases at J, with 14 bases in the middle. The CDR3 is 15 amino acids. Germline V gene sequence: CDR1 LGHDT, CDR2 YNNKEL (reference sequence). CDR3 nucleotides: TGTGCCAGCAGTCTCTCGGCGGTCGGCAATCAGCCCCAGCATTTT. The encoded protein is CASSLSAVGNQPQHF.

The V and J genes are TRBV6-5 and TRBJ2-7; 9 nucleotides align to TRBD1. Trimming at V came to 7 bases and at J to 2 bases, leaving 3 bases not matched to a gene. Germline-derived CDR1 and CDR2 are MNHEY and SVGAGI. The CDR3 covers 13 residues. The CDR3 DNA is TGTGCCAGCAACGGACAGGGGACCTACGAGCAGTACTTC. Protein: CASNGQGTYEQYF.

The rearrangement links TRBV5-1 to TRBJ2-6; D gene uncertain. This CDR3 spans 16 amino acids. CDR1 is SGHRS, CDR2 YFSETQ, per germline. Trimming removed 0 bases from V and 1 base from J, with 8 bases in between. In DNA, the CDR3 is TGCGCCAGCAGCTTGGAACGAGTTTCTGGGGCCAACGTCCTGACTTTC. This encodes CASSLERVSGANVLTF.